The present entry profiles one T cell receptor (beta chain) with its context. Its antigen is unidentified. This sequence may be a read error, since a much larger clone differs from it by one base. This sample was included in a study of post-analysis software for immune sequencing data. As for the study in general: There were relapsing-remitting, secondary progressive and progressive-relapsing multiple sclerosis among the disease courses included. General observations from the study: Patients carried roughly 5 TRBV segments more frequently than controls did, and TRBV5-6, TRBV5-1 and TRBV20-1 were among them. Clustering by F measure revealed strong co-clustering among samples prepared together in one batch. Compared against controls, patients with multiple sclerosis displayed significantly lower normalized Chao1 diversity.

Germline V gene lookup returns CDR1 SGHTA and CDR2 FQGNSA. After removal of 4 bases from V and 4 bases from J, the junction contained 8 bases not matched to a gene. The length of the CDR3 is 15 residues. Prepared TCR beta cDNA libraries contained unique molecular identifiers. Via MiXCR, TCRdb re-called the PCR reads, giving one row per CDR3 protein. The table has about 800,000 distinct CDR3 sequences, roughly 29% seen once. Sequenced: blood. The rearrangement joins TRBV7-2 to TRBJ2-7; 9 nucleotides agree with TRBD2. The sequence was collected from a girl between 5 and 17 years old with multiple sclerosis. The chain's CDR3 is CASSSVRLAAYEQYF. CDR3 sequence (DNA): TGTGCCAGCAGCTCAGTACGACTAGCGGCATACGAGCAGTACTTC.